Listed below are T cell receptor beta chains from one sample, sequenced in a study of cytomegalovirus exposure and HLA in healthy donors. TCRdb's copy holds only in-frame clones and misses some; the assay was immunoSEQ multiplex PCR. The data contain around 120,000 clones, approximately 86% of them singletons. The sample consisted of PBMCs. These receptors were taken from a man between 18 and 35 years old in good health and CMV-seropositive. The CDR3 runs from the conserved cysteine through the conserved F or W. D genes are given only for firm matches.

v_call: TRBV2
d_call: -
j_call: TRBJ1-6
cdr3_nt: TGTGCCAGCAGTGGGGGGGCCTATAATTCACCCCTCCACTTT
cdr3_aa: CASSGGAYNSPLHF

v_call: TRBV7-2
d_call: TRBD1
j_call: TRBJ2-7
cdr3_nt: TGTGCCAGCGGCTCACAGGGGGATAACGAGCAGTACTTC
cdr3_aa: CASGSQGDNEQYF

v_call: TRBV6-1
d_call: TRBD1
j_call: TRBJ2-5
cdr3_nt: TGTGCCAGCAGTCATGACAGGGGAAAACAAGAGACCCAGTACTTC
cdr3_aa: CASSHDRGKQETQYF

v_call: TRBV7-9
d_call: TRBD1
j_call: TRBJ2-3
cdr3_nt: TGTGCCAGCAGCACAGGGGGCCGAACAGATACGCAGTATTTT
cdr3_aa: CASSTGGRTDTQYF

v_call: TRBV19
d_call: -
j_call: TRBJ1-5
cdr3_nt: TGTGCCAGTAGTATAGATCCCCTGGGCCATCAGCCCCAGCATTTT
cdr3_aa: CASSIDPLGHQPQHF

v_call: TRBV4-2
d_call: -
j_call: TRBJ2-7
cdr3_nt: TGTGCCAGCAGCCACTCGGACATCGGTGAGCAGTACTTC
cdr3_aa: CASSHSDIGEQYF

v_call: TRBV6-5
d_call: -
j_call: TRBJ1-6
cdr3_nt: TGTGCCAGCACAGGTTATCGTCCTAATTCACCCCTCCACTTT
cdr3_aa: CASTGYRPNSPLHF

v_call: TRBV11-2
d_call: TRBD1
j_call: TRBJ1-6
cdr3_nt: TGTGCCAGCAGCTTAACGATGGACCACAGGGGAAATTCACCCCTCCACTTT
cdr3_aa: CASSLTMDHRGNSPLHF

v_call: TRBV5-1
d_call: -
j_call: TRBJ2-5
cdr3_nt: TGCGCCAGCAGCTTACGACAGGACCTCCAGGAGACCCAGTACTTC
cdr3_aa: CASSLRQDLQETQYF

v_call: TRBV4-2
d_call: TRBD2
j_call: TRBJ2-1
cdr3_nt: TGTGCCAGCAGCCAAGATCTGGCGGGGGATTACAATGAGCAGTTCTTC
cdr3_aa: CASSQDLAGDYNEQFF

v_call: TRBV7-2
d_call: TRBD1
j_call: TRBJ2-6
cdr3_nt: TGTGCCAGCAGTACAGGGGCGGGTGGGGCCAACGTCCTGACTTTC
cdr3_aa: CASSTGAGGANVLTF